The 14 T cell receptor beta chains below all came from one sample that was sequenced in a study of cytomegalovirus exposure and HLA in healthy donors. This PCR relied on a set of 60 Vbeta primers and 13 Jbeta primers. Profiling relied on immunoSEQ multiplex PCR, and the TCRdb table lists in-frame clones only, not all of them. The repertoire holds 150,000 to 200,000 clones, with about three quarters as singletons. Sequencing was done on a sample of PBMCs. The receptors here all came from a middle-aged woman in good health and CMV-seronegative.

The rearrangement joins TRBV27 to TRBJ2-7, with D perhaps matching TRBD2 (6 bases). The germline V gene has CDR1 MNHEY and CDR2 SMNVEV (reference sequence). The CDR3 totals 13 residues. V lost 4 bases and J 6 bases, leaving 13 bases between the germline ends. CDR3 sequence reads: CASSSNLGSEQYF. For the CDR3, the DNA is TGTGCCAGCAGTTCAAACCTCGGGAGCGAGCAGTACTTC.

V and J are TRBV6-5 and TRBJ1-1, with TRBD1 matching 9 bases. This CDR3 contains 15 residues. V trimming: 5 bases; J trimming: 4 bases; junction bases outside the gene matches: 8. CDR1 is MNHEY and CDR2 is SVGAGI in the germline V gene. The CDR3 nucleotides are TGTGCCAGCAGTCGGGACAGGGTCGGTAGCACTGAAGCTTTCTTT. Protein sequence: CASSRDRVGSTEAFF.

This clone is a singleton in its sample. The V call is TRBV4-1, the J call TRBJ2-1; D may be TRBD2 (5 bases). CDR1 and CDR2 (germline): MGHRA, YSYEKL. This CDR3 has 17 residues. Trimming pared 1 base from V and 5 bases from J, leaving 18 bases between. Here the CDR3 reads CASSQVAGLDFNNEQFF. In DNA form, the CDR3 reads TGCGCCAGCAGCCAAGTTGCGGGTTTGGACTTTAACAATGAGCAGTTCTTC.

The V gene is TRBV6-5, the J gene TRBJ1-1, with 8 bases fitting TRBD1. The CDR3 consists of 14 residues. From germline, CDR1 is MNHEY and CDR2 SVGAGI. V trimming: 7 bases; J trimming: 4 bases; junction bases outside the gene matches: 8. CDR3 in amino acids: CASTAGQGVTEAFF. As DNA, the CDR3 is TGTGCCAGCACCGCCGGACAGGGTGTCACTGAAGCTTTCTTT.

The CDR3 loop is CASSLRTGGIGETQYF. CDR3 DNA sequence: TGCGCCAGCAGCTTAAGGACAGGGGGAATTGGAGAGACCCAGTACTTC. The chain employs TRBV5-1 and TRBJ2-5, with TRBD1 identical over 10 bases. This CDR3 comprises 16 residues. Germline CDR1 SGHRS, CDR2 YFSETQ. V shed 2 bases and J 4 bases; nucleotides not matched to a gene: 8. The entire variable domain, with the rest obtained from reference TRBV5-1 and TRBJ2-5, is as follows: KAGVTQTPRYLIKTRGQQVTLSCSPISGHRSVSWYQQTPGQGLQFLFEYFSETQRNKGNFPGRFSGRQFSNSRSEMNVSTLELGDSALYLCASSLRTGGIGETQYFGPGTRLLVL.

The V call is TRBV2, the J call TRBJ1-6, with 10 bases fitting TRBD1. The CDR3 contains 14 residues. The germline gives CDR1 SNHLY, CDR2 FYNNEI. The J segment lost 9 bases and the V segment lost 5 bases, leaving 4 bases of the junction unmatched. The CDR3: CASSMTGGVSPLHF. CDR3 in DNA: TGTGCCAGCAGTATGACAGGGGGCGTTTCACCCCTCCACTTT.

This chain uses TRBV28 with TRBJ1-1; D possibly corresponds to TRBD1 (5 bases). V lost 4 bases and J lost 0, with 15 bases in between. There are 16 residues in the CDR3. Per germline, CDR1 MDHEN and CDR2 SYDVKM. The CDR3 spells CASSSPSTAMNTEAFF. The CDR3 DNA reads TGTGCCAGCAGTTCTCCATCGACAGCGATGAACACTGAAGCTTTCTTT.

The chain joins TRBV7-3 to TRBJ2-1; 8 bases match TRBD2. CDR3 length: 16 amino acids. Germline trimming cut 2 bases from V and 0 bases from J; bases unmatched to any gene: 3. CDR1 and CDR2 from the germline V gene are SGHTA and FQGTGA. The CDR3 loop is CASSLLAGSSYNEQFF. The DNA for the CDR3 is TGTGCCAGCAGCTTATTAGCGGGGAGCTCCTACAATGAGCAGTTCTTC.

The CDR3 DNA follows: TGTGCCAGTAGTATCCAGGGGCACACTGAAGCTTTCTTT. Its protein is CASSIQGHTEAFF. This chain connects TRBV19 to TRBJ1-1; D perhaps matches TRBD1 (6 bases). The CDR3 totals 13 residues. Germline CDR1 reads LNHDA; CDR2 reads SQIVND (reference sequence). V lost 3 bases and J lost 3, with 8 bases in between.

The CDR3 nucleotides read TGTGCCAGCAGCCCCGGGACAGGGGATAATTCACCCCTCCACTTT. It is translated as CASSPGTGDNSPLHF. J is TRBJ1-6 and V is TRBV7-9, with TRBD1 matching 10 bases. This CDR3 is built from 15 residues. Germline V lookup: CDR1 SEHNR, CDR2 FQNEAQ (reference sequence). V shed 5 bases and J 5 bases; nucleotides not matched to a gene: 3.

This sequence joins TRBV13 and TRBJ2-3, with 8 nucleotides matching TRBD1. J gave up 9 bases and V 0 bases, and 5 bases lay outside the gene matches. The CDR3 loop spans 14 amino acids. Germline loops: CDR1 PRHDT, CDR2 FYEKMQ (reference sequence). CDR3 sequence: CASSLGDNRGTQYF. The CDR3 bases are TGTGCCAGCAGCTTAGGGGATAACAGGGGGACGCAGTATTTT. Using reference TRBV13 and TRBJ2-3 for the parts outside the CDR3, the full variable domain is AAGVIQSPRHLIKEKRETATLKCYPIPRHDTVYWYQQGPGQDPQFLISFYEKMQSDKGSIPDRFSAQQFSDYHSELNMSSLELGDSALYFCASSLGDNRGTQYFGPGTRLTVL.

The rearrangement links TRBV2 to TRBJ2-7; 7 bases map to TRBD2. With 2 bases clipped from V and 0 bases from J, the junction kept 4 bases outside the gene matches. Germline lookup yields CDR1 SNHLY and CDR2 FYNNEI. CDR3 length: 15 residues. The CDR3, as DNA: TGTGCCAGCAGTGAAAGCGGGGTTCCCTCCTACGAGCAGTACTTC. It yields the protein CASSESGVPSYEQYF.

The J gene is TRBJ2-1, the V gene TRBV5-1, with D tentatively TRBD1 (5 bases). V was cut by 2 bases and J by 0 bases, with 9 bases left in between. The germline CDR1 and CDR2 sequences are SGHRS and YFSETQ. This CDR3 contains 15 residues. The CDR3 is CASSFGHSSYNEQFF. CDR3 nucleotide sequence: TGCGCCAGCAGCTTCGGACACAGCTCCTACAATGAGCAGTTCTTC.

The J gene is TRBJ2-7, the V gene TRBV4-1; 9 nucleotides agree with TRBD2. J lost 5 bases, V lost 5 bases, and 7 bases had no gene match. The CDR3 totals 14 residues. Germline V gene lookup returns CDR1 MGHRA and CDR2 YSYEKL. The CDR3 reads CASSLRGGLNEQYF. CDR3 bases: TGCGCCAGCAGCTTGCGGGGGGGCCTCAACGAGCAGTACTTC.